These 18 T cell receptor beta chains came from one sample sequenced in a study of cytomegalovirus exposure and HLA in healthy donors. The study ran its PCR with 60 Vbeta and 13 Jbeta primers. Only in-frame clones appear in the TCRdb table, and some are missing; sequencing was by immunoSEQ multiplex PCR. The sample lists about 110,000 clones; around 66% were seen once. The source material was PBMCs. The receptors here all came from a man younger than 30 in good health and CMV-seropositive.

This clone was observed once. The V gene is TRBV7-3, the J gene TRBJ2-6, with a possible D match to TRBD1 (7 bases). V shed 3 bases and J shed 1 base, with 16 bases lying between them. The CDR3 spans 18 residues. The V gene's germline CDR1 is SGHTA and CDR2 FQGTGA. The DNA of the CDR3 is TGTGCCAGCAGCTTTTTCTCAGGGGGGAGTTCTGGGGCCAACGTCCTGACTTTC. Residues: CASSFFSGGSSGANVLTF.

The gene calls are TRBV4-1 and TRBJ1-6; tentatively, D is TRBD1 (6 bases). This CDR3 is built from 16 residues. Germline CDR1 and CDR2: MGHRA and YSYEKL. Between the trimmed V and J ends, which lost 0 bases and 4 bases, there was a span of 10 bases. The CDR3 sequence is CASSQDRDKYNSPLHF. CDR3 nucleotides: TGCGCCAGCAGCCAAGATCGGGACAAATATAATTCACCCCTCCACTTT.

The V gene is TRBV10-3, the J gene TRBJ1-4; a weak D match, TRBD1 (5 bases). The CDR3 spans 14 residues. The germline gives CDR1 ENHRY, CDR2 SYGVKD. Trimming left V 3 bases short and J 7 bases short, with 12 bases between. The CDR3 loop is CAISDGGLSEKLFF. In DNA, the CDR3 is TGTGCCATCAGTGATGGGGGGTTAAGTGAAAAACTGTTTTTT.

This chain connects TRBV28 to TRBJ2-7, with D unresolved. CDR1 and CDR2 (germline): MDHEN, SYDVKM. The CDR3 is 13 amino acids. The V and J ends lost 6 bases and 4 bases respectively, with 13 bases between them. The CDR3 DNA follows: TGTGCCAGCAGGGGTGACCCCGGGTACGAGCAGTACGTC. Protein sequence: CASRGDPGYEQYV.

V usage is TRBV5-1 and J usage is TRBJ2-2, with TRBD2 identical over 8 bases. This CDR3 region has 18 residues. After removal of 0 bases from V and 6 bases from J, the junction contained 13 bases not matched to a gene. CDR1 is SGHRS, CDR2 YFSETQ, per germline. The CDR3 sequence: CASSLAGLAGTSAGELFF. Here the CDR3 DNA reads TGCGCCAGCAGCTTGGCCGGGCTAGCGGGTACCTCGGCCGGGGAGCTGTTTTTT. Combining the CDR3 with reference TRBV5-1 and TRBJ2-2 gives the whole variable domain KAGVTQTPRYLIKTRGQQVTLSCSPISGHRSVSWYQQTPGQGLQFLFEYFSETQRNKGNFPGRFSGRQFSNSRSEMNVSTLELGDSALYLCASSLAGLAGTSAGELFFGEGSRLTVL.

The genes are TRBV7-9 and TRBJ2-7; D perhaps matches TRBD1 (6 bases). V was trimmed by 4 bases and J by 0 bases, leaving 7 bases between them. Germline-derived CDR1 and CDR2 are SEHNR and FQNEAQ (reference sequence). This CDR3 comprises 13 residues. The CDR3 spells CASSSQGSYEQYF. CDR3 nucleotide sequence: TGTGCCAGCAGCTCACAGGGCTCCTACGAGCAGTACTTC.

The V call is TRBV5-1, the J call TRBJ2-5; a possible D gene is TRBD2 (6 bases). The CDR3 sequence is 15 residues long. Germline assignment: CDR1 SGHRS and CDR2 YFSETQ. V lost 4 bases and J lost 4, with 17 bases in between. The CDR3 region has the DNA TGCGCCAGCAGCGGGGGACTGATGCGGGGAGAGACCCAGTACTTC. Translation gives CASSGGLMRGETQYF.

The chain joins TRBV2 to TRBJ2-7; 12 bases are shared with TRBD1. V lost 6 bases and J lost 3; bases outside the gene matches: 3. This CDR3 comprises 14 residues. Germline loops: CDR1 SNHLY, CDR2 FYNNEI. The CDR3 nucleotides are TGTGCCAGCAGGGGACAGGGGGCAGTCTACGAGCAGTACGTC. Residues: CASRGQGAVYEQYV.

The chain uses TRBV15 and TRBJ1-4; D ambiguous. The CDR3 is 12 amino acids. The germline V gene encodes CDR1 LNHNV and CDR2 YYDKDF (reference sequence). V lost 5 bases to trimming and J lost 8 bases, with 9 bases between them. Here the CDR3 DNA reads TGTGCCACCAGCGGCCTCAGGGAAAAACTGTTTTTT. Amino acids: CATSGLREKLFF. The full variable domain, its missing parts supplied by reference TRBV15 and TRBJ1-4, is DAMVIQNPRYQVTQFGKPVTLSCSQTLNHNVMYWYQQKSSQAPKLLFHYYDKDFNNEADTPDNFQSRRPNTSFCFLDIRSPGLGDTAMYLCATSGLREKLFFGSGTQLSVL.

This clone has only one observation. This chain links TRBV19 with TRBJ1-2; TRBD1 matches at 7 bases. This CDR3 comprises 17 residues. Trimming took 4 bases from V and 0 from J; bases not matched to a gene: 11. In germline, CDR1 is LNHDA, CDR2 SQIVND (reference sequence). The CDR3 protein is CASSKGNRGLSNYGYTF. The CDR3 DNA is TGTGCCAGTAGTAAGGGGAACAGGGGCCTCTCTAACTATGGCTACACCTTC.

This clone was seen more than once but under ten times. The V call is TRBV5-6, the J call TRBJ1-1; D perhaps matches TRBD1 (5 bases). Germline-derived CDR1 and CDR2 are SGHDT and YYEEEE. Trimming pared 4 bases from V and 0 bases from J, leaving 13 bases between. This CDR3 has 15 amino acids. DNA for the CDR3: TGTGCCAGCAGCCTCGTCGGGGGGATGAACACTGAAGCTTTCTTT. Residues: CASSLVGGMNTEAFF.

The genes are TRBV7-3 and TRBJ2-3; perhaps TRBD2 as D (6 bases). The V end lost 2 bases, the J end lost 0 bases, and 9 bases lay between the germline ends. The CDR3 loop spans 15 amino acids. Germline V gene data show CDR1 as SGHTA and CDR2 as FQGTGA. CDR3 in amino acids: CASSLLATSTDTQYF. The DNA of the CDR3 is TGTGCCAGCAGCTTACTAGCGACTAGCACAGATACGCAGTATTTT.

The rearrangement uses TRBV6-4 and TRBJ2-2, with a possible D match to TRBD2 (7 bases). The CDR3 covers 15 residues. Trimming left V 5 bases short and J 0 bases short, with 10 bases between. Looked up from germline, CDR1 is MRHNA and CDR2 is SNTAGT. The CDR3 DNA follows: TGTGCCAGCAGTCGGGGGGCCGCGAACACCGGGGAGCTGTTTTTT. Translated, it gives CASSRGAANTGELFF.

This chain uses TRBV13 with TRBJ2-3; TRBD2 matches 11 bases. J gave up 4 bases and V 5 bases, and 5 bases lay outside the gene matches. The CDR3 is 15 amino acids. CDR1 and CDR2 (germline): PRHDT, FYEKMQ (reference sequence). The CDR3 loop is CASSLTSGGADTQYF. In nucleotides, the CDR3 is TGTGCCAGCAGCCTAACTAGCGGGGGCGCAGATACGCAGTATTTT.

This chain joins TRBV7-7 and TRBJ1-3; no firm D call. Germline assignment: CDR1 SSHAT and CDR2 FNYEAQ (reference sequence). Trimming removed 1 base from V and 0 bases from J, with 4 bases in between. The CDR3 has 14 amino acids. DNA of the CDR3: TGTGCCAGCAGCTTAGGGCCCTCTGGAAACACCATATATTTT. It translates to CASSLGPSGNTIYF.

The CDR3 protein is CASSTSGGSTTGELFF. The CDR3 DNA is TGTGCCAGCAGCACTAGCGGGGGGTCAACCACCGGGGAGCTGTTTTTT. The chain recombines TRBV9 with TRBJ2-2; 12 bases are shared with TRBD2. The CDR3 length is 16 residues. Trimming at V came to 4 bases and at J to 4 bases, leaving 5 bases not matched to a gene. Germline lookup yields CDR1 SGDLS and CDR2 YYNGEE.

This clone was seen ten or more times. This chain connects TRBV5-6 to TRBJ1-1; D may be TRBD1 (5 bases). Trimming took 4 bases from V and 1 from J, leaving 14 bases between them. Looked up from germline, CDR1 is SGHDT and CDR2 is YYEEEE. The CDR3 has 15 residues. The CDR3 nucleotides are TGTGCCAGCAGCCCCATCTCGGGGGAGAACACTGAAGCTTTCTTT. This encodes CASSPISGENTEAFF. The whole variable domain, remainder taken from reference TRBV5-6 and TRBJ1-1, is DAGVTQSPTHLIKTRGQQVTLRCSPKSGHDTVSWYQQALGQGPQFIFQYYEEEERQRGNFPDRFSGHQFPNYSSELNVNALLLGDSALYLCASSPISGENTEAFFGQGTRLTVV.

The chain has TRBV15 and TRBJ2-2; a weak D match, TRBD2 (6 bases). V lost 0 bases and J 2 bases, leaving 16 bases between the germline ends. The germline gives CDR1 LNHNV, CDR2 YYDKDF (reference sequence). The CDR3 loop spans 18 amino acids. The CDR3 sequence is CATSRDPLAELNTGELFF. As DNA, the CDR3 is TGTGCCACCAGCAGAGATCCCTTAGCGGAACTTAACACCGGGGAGCTGTTTTTT.